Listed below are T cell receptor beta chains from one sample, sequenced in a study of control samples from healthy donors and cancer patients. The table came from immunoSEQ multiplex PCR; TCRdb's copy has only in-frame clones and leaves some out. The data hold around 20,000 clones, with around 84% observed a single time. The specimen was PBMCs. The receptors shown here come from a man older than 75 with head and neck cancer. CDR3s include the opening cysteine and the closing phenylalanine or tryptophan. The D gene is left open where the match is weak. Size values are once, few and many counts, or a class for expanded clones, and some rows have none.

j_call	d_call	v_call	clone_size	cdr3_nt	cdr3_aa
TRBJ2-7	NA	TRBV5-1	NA	TGCGCCAGCAGCGGCACAAGCTCCTACGAGCAGTACTTC	CASSGTSSYEQYF
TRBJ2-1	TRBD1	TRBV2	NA	TGTGCCAGCAGGGGGACAGGGGGCATTGAGCAGTTCTTC	CASRGTGGIEQFF
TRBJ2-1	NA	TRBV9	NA	TGTGCCAGCAGCGTAGCTTCCGAAAGGGAGACGGGACTCAGAGGGAATGAGCAGTTCTTC	CASSVASERETGLRGNEQFF
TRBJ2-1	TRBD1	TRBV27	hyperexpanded	TGTGCCAGCACCCCCGGGACAGGGGGCGATCCGACCTACAATGAGCAGTTCTTC	CASTPGTGGDPTYNEQFF
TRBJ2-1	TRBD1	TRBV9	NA	TGTGCCAGCAGCGTAGCCCCGCCGGGACAGGGAAATGATGAGCAGTTCTTC	CASSVAPPGQGNDEQFF
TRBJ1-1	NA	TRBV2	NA	TGTGCCAGCACTCCGGGACTAAGGAACACTGAAGCTTTCTTT	CASTPGLRNTEAFF
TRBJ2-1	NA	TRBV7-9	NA	TGTGCCAGCAGCTTAGAGTATGAGCAGTTCTTC	CASSLEYEQFF
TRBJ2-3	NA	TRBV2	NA	TGTGCCAGCAGTGAGGGACACAAAGATACGCAGTATTTT	CASSEGHKDTQYF
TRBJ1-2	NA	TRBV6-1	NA	TGTGCCAGCAGTGAAGCTCGCAGGGACGGCTACACCTTC	CASSEARRDGYTF
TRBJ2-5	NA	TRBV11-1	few	TGTGCCAGCAGCTTAGCGGGGACACTCCAAGAGACCCAGTACTTC	CASSLAGTLQETQYF
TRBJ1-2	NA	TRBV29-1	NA	TGCAGCGTTGTAGGGGGTTTATATGGCTACACCTTC	CSVVGGLYGYTF
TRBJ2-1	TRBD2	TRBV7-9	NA	TGTGCCAGCAGCTTAGCCGGGGGGGCCAATCAATATGAGCAGTTCTTC	CASSLAGGANQYEQFF
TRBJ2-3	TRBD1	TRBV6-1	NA	TGTGCCAGCAGTGAAGGGACAGGGCCAGATACGCAGTATTTT	CASSEGTGPDTQYF
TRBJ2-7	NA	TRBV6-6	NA	TGTGCCAGCAGTTTAGGCCCTGAACACGAGCAGTACTTC	CASSLGPEHEQYF
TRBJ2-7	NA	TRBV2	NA	TGTGCCAGCACTCCCCCCTACGAGCAGTACTTC	CASTPPYEQYF
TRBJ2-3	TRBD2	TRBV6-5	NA	TGTGCCAGCGGCATACTAGCGACGAGCACAGATACGCAGTATTTT	CASGILATSTDTQYF
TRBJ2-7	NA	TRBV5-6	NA	TGTGCCAGCAGCTTGGGTGGGAGCGACGAGCAGTACTTC	CASSLGGSDEQYF
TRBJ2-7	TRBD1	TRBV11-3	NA	TGTGCCAGCAGCCCCAACCGGGACAGGGACTACGAGCAGTACTTC	CASSPNRDRDYEQYF
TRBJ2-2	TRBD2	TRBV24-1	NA	TGTGCCACCAGTGTCGGGGGGGCCGGGGAGCTGTTTTTT	CATSVGGAGELFF
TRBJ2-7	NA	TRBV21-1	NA	TGTGCCAGCAGCAACACATACAGACCTCGAGCCTACGAGCAGTACTTC	CASSNTYRPRAYEQYF
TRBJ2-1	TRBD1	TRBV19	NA	TGTGCCAGTAGTATAATGGGGACAGGCATTATCTCCTACAATGAGCAGTTCTTC	CASSIMGTGIISYNEQFF
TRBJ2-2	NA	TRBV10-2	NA	TGCGCCAGCATGGGGACAACGGACGGGGAGCTGTTTTTT	CASMGTTDGELFF
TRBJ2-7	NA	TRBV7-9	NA	TGTGCCAGCAGCTTAGAGTCTCTAGGGAGATCTTACGAGCAGTACTTC	CASSLESLGRSYEQYF
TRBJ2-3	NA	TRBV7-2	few	TGTGCCAGCAGCTTAGCTATCCGGTTCACAGATACGCAGTATTTT	CASSLAIRFTDTQYF
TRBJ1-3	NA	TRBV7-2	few	TGTGCCAGCGGGGCCGGGACAACCGGAAACACCATATATTTT	CASGAGTTGNTIYF
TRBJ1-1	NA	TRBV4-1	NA	TGCGCCAGCAGCCGTCCGGGACAAACGAACACTGAAGCTTTCTTT	CASSRPGQTNTEAFF
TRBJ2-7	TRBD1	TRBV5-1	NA	TGCGCCAGCAGCTTGGTGGGAGGACAGGGGGCGAGCTCCTACGAGCAGTACTTC	CASSLVGGQGASSYEQYF
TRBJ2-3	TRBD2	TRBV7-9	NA	TGTGCCAGCAGCTCCAGAGCGGGGCCCACAGATACGCAGTATTTT	CASSSRAGPTDTQYF
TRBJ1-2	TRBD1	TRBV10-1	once	TGCGCCAGCAGTGACTGGCAGGGGGCGGACGACTATGGCTACACCTTC	CASSDWQGADDYGYTF
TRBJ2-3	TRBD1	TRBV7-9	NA	TGTGCCAGCAGCACTGACAGGGCCTACACAGATACGCAGTATTTT	CASSTDRAYTDTQYF
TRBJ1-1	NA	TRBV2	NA	TGTGCCAGCATAAGAGTGAACACTGAAGCTTTCTTT	CASIRVNTEAFF
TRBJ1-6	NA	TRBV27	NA	TGTGCCAGCCGTTCTGGTGGCAGGCTAAGCTCCTATAATTCACCCCTCCACTTT	CASRSGGRLSSYNSPLHF
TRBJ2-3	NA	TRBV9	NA	TGTGCCAGCAGCGTTAGTGGGAGGCGCACAGATACGCAGTATTTT	CASSVSGRRTDTQYF
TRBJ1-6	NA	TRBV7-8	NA	TGTGCCAGCAGCTCGGGACCGAATTCACCCCTCCACTTT	CASSSGPNSPLHF
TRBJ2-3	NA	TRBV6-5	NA	TGTGCCAGCAGGCCAAGGATGGGTACAGATACGCAGTATTTT	CASRPRMGTDTQYF
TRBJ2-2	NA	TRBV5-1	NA	TGCGCCAGCAGCTTATCCGCATATACCGGGGAGCTGTTTTTT	CASSLSAYTGELFF
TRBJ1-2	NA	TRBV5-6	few	TGTGCCAGCAGCTTGGAGGCCTATGGCTACACCTTC	CASSLEAYGYTF
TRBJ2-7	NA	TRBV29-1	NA	TGCAGCGTTGAAGATGGGGCGGCGGAGTACTTC	CSVEDGAAEYF
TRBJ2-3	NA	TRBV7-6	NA	TGTGCCAGCAGCCCCTCCAGGCCAGGGAAGTCCACAGATACGCAGTATTTT	CASSPSRPGKSTDTQYF
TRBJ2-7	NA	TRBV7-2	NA	TGTGCCAGCAGCTTAGGACTATCAGGGTACGAGCAGTACTTC	CASSLGLSGYEQYF
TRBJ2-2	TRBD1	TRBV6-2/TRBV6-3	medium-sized	TGTGCCAGCAGCCACCCCGGGACAGGGGGCACCGGGGAGCTGTTTTTT	CASSHPGTGGTGELFF
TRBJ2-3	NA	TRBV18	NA	TGTGCCAGCTCTCCCAGCACAGATACGCAGTATTTT	CASSPSTDTQYF
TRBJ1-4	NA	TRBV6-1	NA	TGTGCCAGCAGTGAACGTAGACCTATCCCAAATGAAAAACTGTTTTTT	CASSERRPIPNEKLFF
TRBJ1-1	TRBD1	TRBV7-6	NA	TGTGCCAGCAGCTTAAGTGGTGGGACAGGCACTGAAGCTTTCTTT	CASSLSGGTGTEAFF